The rows below give T cell receptor beta chains drawn from one sample of a study of blood T cell repertoires in COVID-19. Profiled with immunoSEQ multiplex PCR; TCRdb holds only in-frame clones, not every one. The data contain about 410,000 clones, around nine tenths of them singletons. The sample comprised PBMCs or T cells enriched from blood (not recorded which). The receptors were sampled from a woman between 25 and 40 years old who had recovered from COVID-19. The CDR3 runs from the conserved cysteine through the conserved F or W. Fields, in order: D gene, J gene, clone size, V gene, CDR3 DNA, CDR3 protein. A D gene is named only where the DNA matches it firmly. Clone size, where shown, is once, few, many, or a class for clones that have expanded.

NA,TRBJ1-3,many,TRBV5-1,TGCGCCAGCAGCCCCCGTACTGGAAACACCATATATTTT,CASSPRTGNTIYF
TRBD1,TRBJ1-1,NA,TRBV5-1,TGCGCCAGCAGCTCTACAGGGGTCACTGAAGCTTTCTTT,CASSSTGVTEAFF
NA,TRBJ1-2,NA,TRBV19,TGTGCCAGTACCCCGACAGGCTATGGCTACACCTTC,CASTPTGYGYTF
NA,TRBJ2-1,NA,TRBV29-1,TGCAGCAGCCGGGACTTATTAGCGGACTACAATGAGCAGTTCTTC,CSSRDLLADYNEQFF
TRBD1,TRBJ1-1,NA,TRBV12-5,TGTGCTAGTGGTTTAGCAGGGGGTAGCACTGAAGCTTTCTTT,CASGLAGGSTEAFF
TRBD1,TRBJ2-1,NA,TRBV5-1,TGCGCCAGCAGCATGGGACAGAGCTCCTACAATGAGCAGTTCTTC,CASSMGQSSYNEQFF
NA,TRBJ2-2,NA,TRBV18,TGTGCCAGCTCCCCTGACAGGATGAACACCGGGGAGCTGTTTTTT,CASSPDRMNTGELFF
NA,TRBJ2-1,few,TRBV6-5,TGTGCCAGCAATCGGGTCGGCAATGAGCAGTTCTTC,CASNRVGNEQFF
NA,TRBJ1-1,NA,TRBV7-6,TGTGCCAGCAGCCCGCGCGTCAGGGATGTCACTGAAGCTTTCTTT,CASSPRVRDVTEAFF
TRBD1,TRBJ2-7,NA,TRBV5-4,TGTGCCAGCAGCTTAGACAGGGGAACCCTCTACGAGCAGTACTTC,CASSLDRGTLYEQYF
NA,TRBJ1-2,NA,TRBV25-1,TGTGCCAGCAGTGAATCCCGGACATTCTATGGCTACACCTTC,CASSESRTFYGYTF
NA,TRBJ1-3,NA,TRBV4-1,TGCGCCAGCAGCCAAGTCATAGCAGGAGGGCTTGGAAACACCATATATTTT,CASSQVIAGGLGNTIYF
NA,TRBJ1-4,NA,TRBV28,TGTGCCAGCAGTTTAAACGAGGAATCAAATGAAAAACTGTTTTTT,CASSLNEESNEKLFF
TRBD2,TRBJ2-5,NA,TRBV6-5,TGTGCCAGTTCACTAGCGGGGTCACAAGAGACCCAGTACTTC,CASSLAGSQETQYF
NA,TRBJ2-7,NA,TRBV6-2/TRBV6-3,TGTGCCAGCAGTCCAGGGTGGGAGCAGTACTTC,CASSPGWEQYF
NA,TRBJ1-4,NA,TRBV28,TGTGCCAGCAGTTTCTGGAGGAATGAAAAACTGTTTTTT,CASSFWRNEKLFF
NA,TRBJ2-7,NA,TRBV6-4,TGTGCCAGCAGTGTGATAAGAGCTGCCGTCTCCTACGAGCAGTACTTC,CASSVIRAAVSYEQYF